These 22 T cell receptor beta chains share one sample of origin, sequenced in a study of blood T cell repertoires in COVID-19. Assay: immunoSEQ multiplex PCR; the TCRdb copy retains only in-frame clones and omits some. The sample carries about 55,000 clones, over 75% recorded once. The sample was peripheral blood. These receptors all come from a human donor with active COVID-19. The donor label of this sample is uncertain.

V gene TRBV9 combines with J gene TRBJ2-1, with 8 bases lining up with TRBD1. This CDR3 spans 16 amino acids. Trimming cost V 5 bases and J 2 bases; bases outside gene matches: 9. The germline V gene has CDR1 SGDLS and CDR2 YYNGEE. CDR3 coding DNA: TGTGCCAGCAGTGAAGGACAGGGACCGGCCTACAATGAGCAGTTCTTC. It codes for CASSEGQGPAYNEQFF.

The rearrangement links TRBV19 to TRBJ1-5; a weak D match, TRBD1 (6 bases). The ends were cut back, 7 bases at V and 0 bases at J, with 13 bases in the middle. The CDR3 runs 15 residues. Looked up from germline, CDR1 is LNHDA and CDR2 is SQIVND (reference sequence). CDR3 nucleotide sequence: TGTGCCAGTACCCGAGGGGGATATAGCAATCAGCCCCAGCATTTT. It translates to CASTRGGYSNQPQHF.

CDR3 protein: CAWAQGGDTQYF. As DNA, the CDR3 is TGTGCCTGGGCCCAGGGAGGAGATACGCAGTATTTT. V gene TRBV30 combines with J gene TRBJ2-3; a weak D match, TRBD2 (6 bases). CDR1 is GTSNPN, CDR2 SVGIG, per germline (reference sequence). This CDR3 comprises 12 residues. Deletions cut 5 bases from V and 5 bases from J, with 11 bases between. The variable domain in full, completed from reference TRBV30 and TRBJ2-3, reads SQTIHQWPATLVQPVGSPLSLECTVEGTSNPNLYWYRQAAGRGLQLLFYSVGIGQISSEVPQNLSASRPQDRQFILSSKKLLLSDSGFYLCAWAQGGDTQYFGPGTRLTVL.

The CDR3 DNA reads TGTGCCAGCTCACCAAATAGCCAGACCAATGGCTACACCTTC. This sequence encodes CASSPNSQTNGYTF. V and J are TRBV18 and TRBJ1-2; D is undetermined. The CDR3 contains 14 residues. The ends were cut back, 2 bases at V and 6 bases at J, with 13 bases in the middle. Germline CDR1 KGHSH, CDR2 LQKENI. The full variable domain, with the rest looked up from reference TRBV18 and TRBJ1-2, is NAGVMQNPRHLVRRRGQEARLRCSPMKGHSHVYWYRQLPEEGLKFMVYLQKENIIDESGMPKERFSAEFPKEGPSILRIQQVVRGDSAAYFCASSPNSQTNGYTFGSGTRLTVV.

The rearrangement links TRBV7-3 to TRBJ2-2; D possibly corresponds to TRBD1 (6 bases). Germline V gene sequence: CDR1 SGHTA, CDR2 FQGTGA. The CDR3 length is 16 residues. V lost 4 bases and J 7 bases, leaving 19 bases between the germline ends. The CDR3 sequence is CASSSLDRPDGGELFF. The CDR3 nucleotides are TGTGCCAGCAGCTCCCTGGACAGACCCGACGGCGGGGAGCTGTTTTTT.

V usage is TRBV6-5 and J usage is TRBJ1-1, with a tentative D call TRBD1 (5 bases). V lost 1 base to trimming and J lost 1 base, with 7 bases between them. This CDR3 is built from 14 residues. Germline V lookup: CDR1 MNHEY, CDR2 SVGAGI. The CDR3 reads CASSYWQGNTEAFF. DNA for the CDR3: TGTGCCAGCAGTTACTGGCAGGGGAACACTGAAGCTTTCTTT.

The chain has TRBV5-6 and TRBJ1-5, with no clear D. CDR3 size: 13 residues. Germline V gene lookup returns CDR1 SGHDT and CDR2 YYEEEE. V lost 0 bases, J lost 8 bases, and 9 bases lay in between. For the CDR3, the DNA is TGTGCCAGCAGCTTGGCCCCGTCTGAGCCCCAGCATTTT. It encodes CASSLAPSEPQHF.

This sequence joins TRBV5-4 and TRBJ2-1; weak D call: TRBD1 (5 bases). V was pared by 2 bases and J by 6 bases, with 9 bases between. Germline CDR1 and CDR2: SGHNT and YYREEE (reference sequence). The CDR3 has 13 residues. CDR3 coding DNA: TGTGCCAGCAGCTTCGGCCAGGGCAATGAGCAGTTCTTC. Translated: CASSFGQGNEQFF.

Turning to this clone: At the DNA level, this CDR3 is encoded by other sequences in the same sample as well. The chain uses TRBV27 and TRBJ2-7; D not certain. The germline V and J ends were trimmed by 4 bases and 4 bases, with 5 bases remaining between them. Germline CDR1 reads MNHEY; CDR2 reads SMNVEV (reference sequence). This CDR3 region has 11 residues. The CDR3 reads CASSSGYEQYF. DNA for the CDR3: TGTGCCAGCAGTTCCGGGTACGAGCAGTACTTC.

J is TRBJ1-3 and V is TRBV7-9; D remains ambiguous. The germline V and J ends were trimmed by 5 bases and 1 base, with 12 bases remaining between them. The CDR3 loop spans 15 amino acids. Germline V lookup: CDR1 SEHNR, CDR2 FQNEAQ (reference sequence). CDR3 loop: CASSQLGPSGNTIYF. In DNA form, the CDR3 reads TGTGCCAGCAGCCAACTGGGCCCGTCTGGAAACACCATATATTTT.

The chain employs TRBV27 and TRBJ2-3; D not resolved. The V gene lost 6 bases and the J gene lost 0 bases, with 10 bases spanning the gap. Germline-derived CDR1 and CDR2 are MNHEY and SMNVEV (reference sequence). CDR3 size: 14 residues. This CDR3 is CASRSAASTDTQYF. CDR3 in DNA: TGTGCCAGCAGGTCCGCGGCTAGCACAGATACGCAGTATTTT.

This clone appeared a single time. The gene calls are TRBV7-9 and TRBJ1-1; the match to TRBD1 covers 7 bases. Germline CDR1 is SEHNR and CDR2 is FQNEAQ (reference sequence). The CDR3 spans 14 residues. The J segment lost 5 bases and the V segment lost 2 bases, leaving 5 bases of the junction unmatched. CDR3 amino acids: CASSLTGEETEAFF. The CDR3 nucleotides are TGTGCCAGCAGCTTAACAGGGGAGGAGACTGAAGCTTTCTTT.

J is TRBJ2-3 and V is TRBV4-2; 16 bases fit TRBD2. V dropped 3 bases and J dropped 0; count of bases not matched to a gene: 3. This CDR3 region has 18 residues. CDR1 is LGHNA and CDR2 is YNFKEQ in the germline V gene. CDR3 protein: CASSQGLAGGYSTDTQYF. In DNA form, the CDR3 reads TGTGCCAGCAGCCAGGGACTAGCGGGGGGGTATAGCACAGATACGCAGTATTTT.

This chain links TRBV19 with TRBJ2-5, with TRBD1 matching 8 bases. The V and J ends lost 11 bases and 2 bases, in that order; junction bases with no gene match: 10. The germline V gene has CDR1 LNHDA and CDR2 SQIVND (reference sequence). This CDR3 region has 14 residues. CDR3 DNA sequence: TGTGCCGTCGCAGGACAGGGTAGGCAAGAGACCCAGTACTTC. Encoded protein: CAVAGQGRQETQYF. Full variable domain (outside the CDR3, taken from reference TRBV19 and TRBJ2-5): DGGITQSPKYLFRKEGQNVTLSCEQNLNHDAMYWYRQDPGQGLRLIYYSQIVNDFQKGDIAEGYSVSREKKESFPLTVTSAQKNPTAFYLCAVAGQGRQETQYFGPGTRLLVL.

V usage is TRBV24-1 and J usage is TRBJ2-7, with 8 positions matching TRBD1. There are 16 residues in the CDR3. Losses at the gene ends were 1 base for V and 5 bases for J; bases not matched to a gene: 9. Per the germline V gene, CDR1 is KGHDR and CDR2 is SFDVKD. CDR3 protein: CATSDLNDRGLHEQYF. CDR3 sequence (DNA): TGTGCCACCAGTGATTTAAATGACAGGGGCCTCCACGAGCAGTACTTC.

The chain is built from TRBV6-5 and TRBJ2-7; the D gene is possibly TRBD1 (6 bases). Germline assignment: CDR1 MNHEY and CDR2 SVGAGI. The CDR3 is made up of 15 amino acids. V gave up 2 bases and J gave up 0 bases, with 11 bases separating them. CDR3 sequence reads: CASSYVRDNSYEQYF. In nucleotides, the CDR3 is TGTGCCAGCAGTTACGTCCGGGACAACTCCTACGAGCAGTACTTC.

The chain couples TRBV7-9 to TRBJ1-2, with 10 bases that match TRBD1. From germline, CDR1 is SEHNR and CDR2 FQNEAQ (reference sequence). There are 13 residues in the CDR3. The ends lost 5 bases at V and 8 bases at J; junction bases unmatched: 5. CDR3 loop: CASSRQGAGGYTF. DNA of the CDR3: TGTGCCAGCAGCCGACAGGGGGCGGGAGGCTACACCTTC.

The chain combines TRBV15 with TRBJ2-2; maybe TRBD1 (5 bases). Trimming stripped 0 bases from V and 4 bases from J, with 9 bases between. This CDR3 has 15 residues. The germline V gene encodes CDR1 LNHNV and CDR2 YYDKDF (reference sequence). The CDR3 loop reads CATSRDQGATGELFF. The CDR3 DNA follows: TGTGCCACCAGCAGAGATCAAGGGGCCACCGGGGAGCTGTTTTTT.

The chain links TRBV3-1 (or the pseudogene TRBV3-2) to TRBJ1-4; a possible D gene is TRBD1 (5 bases). The CDR3 totals 15 residues. Trimming shortened V by 8 bases and J by 0 bases, and 13 bases separated the two germline ends. Germline V CDR1 and CDR2: LGHDT, YNNKEL (reference sequence). CDR3 coding DNA: TGTGCCAGCTCCCTCAGGGCCCCAACTAATGAAAAACTGTTTTTT. It encodes CASSLRAPTNEKLFF.

The chain recombines TRBV18 with TRBJ2-6; TRBD1 might be the D (5 bases). The CDR3 contains 16 residues. Germline assignment: CDR1 KGHSH and CDR2 LQKENI. The V end lost 1 base, the J end lost 0 bases, and 7 bases lay between the germline ends. The CDR3 bases are TGTGCCAGCTCACCACAGCAGGGCTCTGGGGCCAACGTCCTGACTTTC. Translating gives CASSPQQGSGANVLTF. The variable domain in full, with the rest retrieved from reference TRBV18 and TRBJ2-6, is NAGVMQNPRHLVRRRGQEARLRCSPMKGHSHVYWYRQLPEEGLKFMVYLQKENIIDESGMPKERFSAEFPKEGPSILRIQQVVRGDSAAYFCASSPQQGSGANVLTFGAGSRLTVL.

V usage is TRBV6-5 and J usage is TRBJ1-4, with 9 nucleotides matching TRBD1. This CDR3 region has 15 residues. Trimming cost V 0 bases and J 11 bases; bases outside gene matches: 7. Germline assignment: CDR1 MNHEY and CDR2 SVGAGI. CDR3 DNA: TGTGCCAGCAGTTACTCAGGGACAGGGCTTACTAAACTGTTTTTT. This codes for CASSYSGTGLTKLFF.

The V gene is TRBV2, the J gene TRBJ2-1; a possible D gene is TRBD2 (5 bases). Trimming left V 5 bases short and J 5 bases short, with 10 bases between. The CDR3 is 13 residues long. Germline CDR1 reads SNHLY; CDR2 reads FYNNEI. The CDR3 DNA reads TGTGCCAGCAGTACGGACTGGGACAATGAGCAGTTCTTC. Encoded protein: CASSTDWDNEQFF.